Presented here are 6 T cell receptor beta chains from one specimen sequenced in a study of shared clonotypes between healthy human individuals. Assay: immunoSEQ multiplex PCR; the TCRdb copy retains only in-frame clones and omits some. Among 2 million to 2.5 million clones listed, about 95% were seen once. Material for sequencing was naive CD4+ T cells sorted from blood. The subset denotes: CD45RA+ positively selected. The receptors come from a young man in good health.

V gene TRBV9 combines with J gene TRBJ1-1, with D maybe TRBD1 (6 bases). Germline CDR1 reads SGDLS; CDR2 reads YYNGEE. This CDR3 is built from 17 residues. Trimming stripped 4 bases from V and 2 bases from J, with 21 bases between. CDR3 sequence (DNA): TGTGCCAGCAGCCCACGGGTAACCACCAGGGGAAACACTGAAGCTTTCTTT. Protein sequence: CASSPRVTTRGNTEAFF.

This chain's CDR3 is CATKTGTSHNEQFF. The CDR3 DNA is TGTGCCACCAAAACCGGGACAAGTCACAATGAGCAGTTCTTC. The genes are TRBV2 and TRBJ2-1; D might be TRBD1 (6 bases). There are 14 residues in the CDR3. CDR1 SNHLY and CDR2 FYNNEI come from the germline V gene. V gave up 10 bases and J gave up 5 bases, with 18 bases separating them.

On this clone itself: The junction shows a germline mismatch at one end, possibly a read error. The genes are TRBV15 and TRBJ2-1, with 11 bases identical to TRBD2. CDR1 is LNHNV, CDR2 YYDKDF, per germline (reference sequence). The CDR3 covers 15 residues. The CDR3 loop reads CATSTGLAAYNEQFF. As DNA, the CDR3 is TGTGCCACGAGCACGGGACTAGCGGCCTACAATGAGCAGTTCTTC.

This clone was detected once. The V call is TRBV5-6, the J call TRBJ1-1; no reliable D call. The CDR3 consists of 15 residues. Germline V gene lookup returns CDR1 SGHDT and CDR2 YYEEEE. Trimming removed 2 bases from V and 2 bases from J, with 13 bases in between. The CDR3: CASSFLAADNTEAFF. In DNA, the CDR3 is TGTGCCAGCAGCTTTCTTGCGGCAGACAACACTGAAGCTTTCTTT.

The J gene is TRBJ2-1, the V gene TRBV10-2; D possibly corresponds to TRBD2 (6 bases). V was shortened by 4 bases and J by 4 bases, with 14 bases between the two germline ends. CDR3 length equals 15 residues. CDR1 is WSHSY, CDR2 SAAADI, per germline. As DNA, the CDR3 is TGCGCCAGCAGTGCACTTAGCGGAGTATACAATGAGCAGTTCTTC. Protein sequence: CASSALSGVYNEQFF.

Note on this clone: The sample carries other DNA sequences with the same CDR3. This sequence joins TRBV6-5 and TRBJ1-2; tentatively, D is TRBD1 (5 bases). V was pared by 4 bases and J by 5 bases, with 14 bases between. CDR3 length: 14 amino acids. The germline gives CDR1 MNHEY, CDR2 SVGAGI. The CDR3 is CASSSSGTGYGYTF. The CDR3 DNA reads TGTGCCAGCAGTTCTTCCGGGACGGGGTATGGCTACACCTTC.